A single sample gave rise to the 18 T cell receptor beta chains below, sequenced in a study of CD8 T cells in Susac syndrome. About 0.5 to 1 ug RNA was reverse transcribed with random hexamers. TCRdb itself ran the immunoSEQ multiplex PCR reads through MiXCR, one entry per CDR3 protein. The profile covers 120,000 to 150,000 distinct CDR3 sequences, with approximately 95% appearing a single time and 0.27% taken by the ten largest. The specimen was CD8+ T cells from PBMCs. The receptors were gathered from a human donor in good health.

V usage is TRBV7-8 and J usage is TRBJ2-5; 10 nucleotides agree with TRBD2. Germline V gene data show CDR1 as SGHVS and CDR2 as FQNEAQ. Unmatched junction bases numbered 8, after V lost 2 bases and J lost 5 bases. The CDR3 consists of 16 residues. This chain's CDR3 is CASSLILAGVGETQYF. The CDR3, as DNA: TGTGCCAGCAGCTTAATCCTAGCGGGAGTTGGGGAGACCCAGTACTTC.

The chain is built from TRBV4-1 and TRBJ2-7; D call uncertain. The V end was cut by 1 base, the J end by 1 base, with 11 bases between. Per the germline V gene, CDR1 is MGHRA and CDR2 is YSYEKL. This CDR3 is built from 15 residues. The CDR3 reads CASSQGQNPSYEQYF. The DNA for the CDR3 is TGCGCCAGCAGCCAAGGTCAGAATCCGTCCTACGAGCAGTACTTC.

Only one count was recorded for this clonotype. The CDR3, as DNA: TGTGCCTGGAGTCGGGGCAGCCGGGTGGAATGGTATGGCTACACCTTC. Protein: CAWSRGSRVEWYGYTF. The chain is built from TRBV30 and TRBJ1-2, with D perhaps matching TRBD1 (5 bases). With 2 bases removed from V and 5 bases from J, the gap between germline ends came to 21 bases. Germline CDR1 is GTSNPN and CDR2 is SVGIG (reference sequence). The CDR3 is 16 residues long.

The V gene is TRBV18, the J gene TRBJ2-7; 9 positions agree with TRBD2. Germline trimming cut 3 bases from V and 0 bases from J; bases unmatched to any gene: 6. From germline, CDR1 is KGHSH and CDR2 LQKENI. There are 16 residues in the CDR3. The CDR3 DNA sequence: TGTGCCAGCTCACCTTCTAGCGGGGCTAGCTCCTACGAGCAGTACTTC. This translates into CASSPSSGASSYEQYF. Full variable domain (rest looked up from reference TRBV18 and TRBJ2-7): NAGVMQNPRHLVRRRGQEARLRCSPMKGHSHVYWYRQLPEEGLKFMVYLQKENIIDESGMPKERFSAEFPKEGPSILRIQQVVRGDSAAYFCASSPSSGASSYEQYFGPGTRLTVT.

The chain has TRBV14 and TRBJ1-2, with D possibly matching TRBD1 (5 bases). Germline V gene data show CDR1 as SGHDN and CDR2 as FVKESK. The CDR3 has 14 amino acids. Trimming removed 0 bases from V and 8 bases from J, with 13 bases in between. The DNA for the CDR3 is TGTGCCAGCAGCCAAGATCGGAGAGGGGAAGGCTACACCTTC. Amino acids: CASSQDRRGEGYTF.

This chain connects TRBV4-2 to TRBJ2-1; a possible D gene is TRBD2 (5 bases). Between the trimmed V and J ends, which lost 3 bases and 0 bases, there was a span of 21 bases. Germline lookup yields CDR1 LGHNA and CDR2 YNFKEQ. This CDR3 comprises 19 residues. The CDR3 DNA reads as TGTGCCAGCAGCCACAAACTCATCGGCGGGTTGAGCTCCTACAATGAGCAGTTCTTC. It specifies CASSHKLIGGLSSYNEQFF.

The chain employs TRBV4-1 and TRBJ2-1; tentatively, D is TRBD1 (7 bases). From germline, CDR1 is MGHRA and CDR2 YSYEKL. The CDR3 runs 16 residues. The V end lost 3 bases, the J end lost 0 bases, and 12 bases lay between the germline ends. The CDR3 DNA sequence: TGCGCCAGCAGCCATCCAGGGGGGTCCTCCTACAATGAGCAGTTCTTC. Translation: CASSHPGGSSYNEQFF.

The J gene is TRBJ2-1, the V gene TRBV7-9; perhaps D is TRBD1 or TRBD2 (5 bases each). Germline assignment: CDR1 SEHNR and CDR2 FQNEAQ (reference sequence). This CDR3 is 13 amino acids long. Trimming cost V 8 bases and J 6 bases, with 14 bases left between them. CDR3 bases: TGTGCCAGCGGGGGTGGAGGCTTCAATGAGCAGTTCTTC. This codes for CASGGGGFNEQFF.

The chain carries TRBV7-2 and TRBJ2-3; D is ambiguous. Trimming left V 2 bases short and J 1 base short, with 10 bases between. The germline CDR1 and CDR2 sequences are SGHTA and FQGNSA. The CDR3 consists of 15 residues. The CDR3 DNA sequence: TGTGCCAGCAGCTTAAAGGTCGTTGGCACAGATACGCAGTATTTT. This translates into CASSLKVVGTDTQYF. Variable domain in full (rest from reference TRBV7-2 and TRBJ2-3): GAGVSQSPSNKVTEKGKDVELRCDPISGHTALYWYRQSLGQGLEFLIYFQGNSAPDKSGLPSDRFSAERTGGSVSTLTIQRTQQEDSAVYLCASSLKVVGTDTQYFGPGTRLTVL.

The V call is TRBV27, the J call TRBJ1-1; a possible D gene is TRBD1 (5 bases). The germline V gene has CDR1 MNHEY and CDR2 SMNVEV (reference sequence). This CDR3 spans 14 amino acids. Trimming took 2 bases from V and 4 from J, leaving 11 bases between them. The CDR3 sequence is CASSLKAGGTEAFF. As DNA, the CDR3 is TGTGCCAGCAGTTTAAAAGCGGGGGGCACTGAAGCTTTCTTT.

V is TRBV27 and J is TRBJ2-5; D perhaps matches TRBD2 (6 bases). Trimming shortened V by 9 bases and J by 5 bases, and 7 bases separated the two germline ends. Germline V lookup: CDR1 MNHEY, CDR2 SMNVEV (reference sequence). The CDR3 is made up of 10 amino acids. CDR3 sequence reads: CASAGETQYF. The CDR3 DNA sequence: TGTGCCAGTGCGGGGGAGACCCAGTACTTC.

CDR3 nucleotides: TGTGCCAGCAGTTCCGTAGCGGGAACCTACAATGAGCAGTTCTTC. This translates into CASSSVAGTYNEQFF. The chain recombines TRBV28 with TRBJ2-1; 8 positions match TRBD2. Germline trimming cut 4 bases from V and 2 bases from J; bases unmatched to any gene: 4. Germline V gene sequence: CDR1 MDHEN, CDR2 SYDVKM. This CDR3 region has 15 residues.

The genes are TRBV4-3 and TRBJ2-1; D is undetermined. V was clipped by 0 bases and J by 1 base, with 10 bases between them. This CDR3 has 16 residues. Germline-derived CDR1 and CDR2 are LGHNA and YSLEER. The CDR3 DNA sequence: TGCGCCAGCAGCCAAGAAGCACAAAGATCCTACAATGAGCAGTTCTTC. Its translation: CASSQEAQRSYNEQFF.

The rearrangement uses TRBV20-1 and TRBJ2-7, with TRBD2 matching over 8 bases. The CDR3 is 13 residues long. Trimming cost V 3 bases and J 3 bases; bases outside gene matches: 4. Germline values: CDR1 DFQATT, CDR2 SNEGSKA (reference sequence). CDR3 loop: CSASRTSSYEQYF. The CDR3 coding sequence is TGCAGTGCTAGCCGGACTAGCAGCTACGAGCAGTACTTC.

The chain uses TRBV3-1 and TRBJ2-7; 9 positions agree with TRBD2. There are 15 residues in the CDR3. Germline loops: CDR1 LGHDT, CDR2 YNNKEL (reference sequence). J was trimmed by 4 bases and V by 0 bases; bases with no gene match: 4. The CDR3 is CASSQDSSGIYEQYF. Here the CDR3 DNA reads TGTGCCAGCAGCCAAGATTCTAGCGGGATATACGAGCAGTACTTC.

CDR3 in DNA: TGTGCCTGGAGTGTGAGGGGCGCGGGGTCCAATCAGCCCCAGCATTTT. Protein: CAWSVRGAGSNQPQHF. This chain joins TRBV30 and TRBJ1-5; possible D gene TRBD1, 5 bases. Trimming pared 0 bases from V and 3 bases from J, leaving 15 bases between. Looked up from germline, CDR1 is GTSNPN and CDR2 is SVGIG (reference sequence). The CDR3 has 16 residues.

The chain combines TRBV6-5 with TRBJ2-2; 7 bases match TRBD2. This CDR3 is 14 amino acids long. Germline V CDR1 and CDR2: MNHEY, SVGAGI. The J segment lost 2 bases and the V segment lost 8 bases, leaving 5 bases of the junction unmatched. CDR3 in amino acids: CASSSGANTGELFF. The CDR3 DNA is TGTGCCAGCTCCAGCGGGGCAAACACCGGGGAGCTGTTTTTT.

The genes are TRBV7-9 and TRBJ1-4; the match to TRBD1 covers 7 bases. Germline V gene data show CDR1 as SEHNR and CDR2 as FQNEAQ (reference sequence). Trimming removed 5 bases from V and 5 bases from J; junction bases left unmatched: 8. The CDR3 is 15 residues long. CDR3 protein: CASSPKWDRNEKLFF. The CDR3, as DNA: TGTGCCAGCAGCCCGAAATGGGACAGAAATGAAAAACTGTTTTTT.